This TCR beta chain was sequenced during a study of OX40 agonist ivuxolimab in advanced cancers. Across the study: An agonistic human IgG2 monoclonal antibody against OX40 (CD134) was given. Whole-study findings and limits: CD8+ T cells were the subset that, on average, had more expanded clones than CD4+. Normalized T-cell clonal expansion was also low in a subset of nonresponders.

As concerns this clone: The antigen is unknown.

Germline V lookup: CDR1 LNHDA, CDR2 SQIVND (reference sequence). CDR3 length equals 15 residues. The ends were cut back, 6 bases at V and 4 bases at J, with 15 bases in the middle. The repertoire was sequenced with immunoSEQ multiplex PCR; TCRdb's copy has only in-frame clones and lacks some. The data hold about 81,000 clones, with 88% observed a single time. Sample: CD4+ or CD8+ T cells sorted from blood, taken in a trial of the OX40 agonist ivuxolimab. The chain uses TRBV19 and TRBJ1-4; D might be TRBD1 (5 bases). This receptor was obtained from an adult with an advanced solid tumor such as melanoma, head and neck, liver or kidney cancer. The CDR3 region has the DNA TGTGCCAGTAGCCCCGGGACGGAAGTTAATGAAAAACTGTTTTTT. Its protein product is CASSPGTEVNEKLFF. Based on the CDR3 plus reference TRBV19 and TRBJ1-4, the full variable domain is DGGITQSPKYLFRKEGQNVTLSCEQNLNHDAMYWYRQDPGQGLRLIYYSQIVNDFQKGDIAEGYSVSREKKESFPLTVTSAQKNPTAFYLCASSPGTEVNEKLFFGSGTQLSVL.